These T cell receptor beta chains were read from a single sample in a study of shared clonotypes between healthy human individuals. The table came from immunoSEQ multiplex PCR; TCRdb's copy has only in-frame clones and leaves some out. The top ten clones hold approximately 1% of a sample with about 1,800,000 clones, about 95% of them seen once. Source material: naive CD8+ T cells sorted from blood. All receptors derive from a man between 18 and 29 years old in good health. CDR3s include the opening cysteine and the closing phenylalanine or tryptophan. The order of the fields is clone size, J gene, V gene, D gene, CDR3 protein, CDR3 DNA. D genes are given only for firm matches. Part of the rows lack a size; the others show once, few, many or a class for expanded clones.

size: NA
J: TRBJ2-3
V: TRBV13
D: TRBD2
CDR3: CASSLGVGSGDTDTQYF
DNA: TGTGCCAGCAGCTTAGGAGTCGGTAGCGGGGACACAGATACGCAGTATTTT

size: NA
J: TRBJ2-1
V: TRBV10-1
D: NA
CDR3: CASSDRGNNEQFF
DNA: TGCGCCAGCAGTGACAGGGGAAACAATGAGCAGTTCTTC

size: NA
J: TRBJ2-2
V: TRBV11-2
D: NA
CDR3: CAIWTGELFF
DNA: TGTGCCATTTGGACCGGGGAGCTGTTTTTT

size: NA
J: TRBJ2-5
V: TRBV4-2
D: NA
CDR3: CASSQGISGETQYF
DNA: TGTGCCAGCAGCCAGGGGATCAGCGGAGAGACCCAGTACTTC

size: few
J: TRBJ1-3
V: TRBV10-3
D: TRBD1
CDR3: CAIRGQGYSGNTIYF
DNA: TGTGCCATCAGGGGACAGGGTTACTCTGGAAACACCATATATTTT

size: NA
J: TRBJ1-2
V: TRBV19
D: TRBD1
CDR3: CASSTPGTGFGYTF
DNA: TGTGCCAGTAGTACTCCCGGGACAGGGTTCGGCTACACCTTC

size: NA
J: TRBJ2-7
V: TRBV25-1
D: TRBD2
CDR3: CASSGEAFYEQYF
DNA: TGTGCCAGTAGCGGGGAAGCCTTCTACGAGCAGTACTTC

size: NA
J: TRBJ2-2
V: TRBV29-1
D: NA
CDR3: CSVVSIEGAVNGELFF
DNA: TGCAGCGTTGTCTCGATCGAGGGAGCAGTTAACGGGGAGCTGTTTTTT

size: NA
J: TRBJ2-1
V: TRBV10-3
D: TRBD2
CDR3: CAIRGLENNEQFF
DNA: TGTGCCATTCGAGGACTAGAAAACAATGAGCAGTTCTTC

size: NA
J: TRBJ1-2
V: TRBV6-6
D: NA
CDR3: CASSYIRGWGYTF
DNA: TGTGCCAGCAGTTACATCAGGGGCTGGGGCTACACCTTC

size: NA
J: TRBJ1-5
V: TRBV5-1
D: NA
CDR3: CASSEEGGNQPQHF
DNA: TGCGCCAGCAGCGAGGAAGGGGGCAATCAGCCCCAGCATTTT

size: NA
J: TRBJ1-4
V: TRBV6-6
D: TRBD1
CDR3: CASSTGVWGEKLFF
DNA: TGTGCCAGCAGTACAGGGGTTTGGGGTGAAAAACTGTTTTTT

size: NA
J: TRBJ2-7
V: TRBV19
D: NA
CDR3: CASSMDLGFYEQYF
DNA: TGTGCCAGTAGTATGGATCTGGGGTTCTACGAGCAGTACTTC

size: NA
J: TRBJ1-1
V: TRBV27
D: NA
CDR3: CASSSWTANTEAFF
DNA: TGTGCCAGCAGTTCGTGGACTGCGAACACTGAAGCTTTCTTT

size: NA
J: TRBJ2-5
V: TRBV14
D: NA
CDR3: CASSQELGDQETQYF
DNA: TGTGCCAGCAGCCAAGAGCTAGGGGATCAAGAGACCCAGTACTTC

size: NA
J: TRBJ2-3
V: TRBV10-3
D: TRBD2
CDR3: CAISGLAGTDTQYF
DNA: TGTGCCATCAGCGGACTAGCTGGCACAGATACGCAGTATTTT

size: NA
J: TRBJ2-7
V: TRBV7-8
D: NA
CDR3: CASSLLSGRGVYEQYF
DNA: TGTGCCAGCAGCCTCCTATCCGGCAGGGGAGTTTACGAGCAGTACTTC

size: once
J: TRBJ1-1
V: TRBV7-9
D: TRBD1
CDR3: CASSLGGQEAFF
DNA: TGTGCCAGCAGCCTGGGGGGACAGGAAGCTTTCTTT

size: NA
J: TRBJ1-5
V: TRBV10-3
D: NA
CDR3: CAINQGDWDQPQHF
DNA: TGTGCCATCAACCAGGGAGATTGGGATCAGCCCCAGCATTTT

size: NA
J: TRBJ2-1
V: TRBV19
D: NA
CDR3: CASSGGGGEQFF
DNA: TGTGCCAGTAGTGGCGGAGGTGGTGAGCAGTTCTTC

size: NA
J: TRBJ2-7
V: TRBV6-5
D: NA
CDR3: CASSYSLWYEQYF
DNA: TGTGCCAGCAGTTACTCCCTCTGGTACGAGCAGTACTTC